One and the same sample provided the 30 T cell receptor beta chains below, sequenced in a study of OX40 agonist ivuxolimab in advanced cancers. Measured with immunoSEQ multiplex PCR; TCRdb has only the in-frame clones, and not every one. This table holds about 6,300 clones, about 71% found once. Here the sequenced sample was CD4+ or CD8+ T cells sorted from blood, taken in a trial of the OX40 agonist ivuxolimab. These receptors all come from an adult with an advanced solid tumor such as melanoma, head and neck, liver or kidney cancer.

The CDR3 DNA reads as TGCGCCAGCAGCTTGCTGGTCTCCTTGCCGGGACGTAGCTCTGGGGCCAACGTCCTGACTTTC. Translated, it gives CASSLLVSLPGRSSGANVLTF. The rearrangement links TRBV5-1 to TRBJ2-6; D may correspond to TRBD1 or TRBD2 (5 bases each). The ends were cut back, 1 base at V and 0 bases at J, with 23 bases in the middle. Germline assignment: CDR1 SGHRS and CDR2 YFSETQ. CDR3 length: 21 residues.

V gene TRBV18 combines with J gene TRBJ1-1; D may be TRBD1 (6 bases). The CDR3 covers 15 residues. Per the germline V gene, CDR1 is KGHSH and CDR2 is LQKENI. Trimming left V 0 bases short and J 1 base short, with 9 bases between. The CDR3 loop is CASSPPPGANTEAFF. The CDR3 nucleotides read TGTGCCAGCTCACCACCGCCGGGGGCGAACACTGAAGCTTTCTTT. The whole variable domain, filled in from reference TRBV18 and TRBJ1-1, reads NAGVMQNPRHLVRRRGQEARLRCSPMKGHSHVYWYRQLPEEGLKFMVYLQKENIIDESGMPKERFSAEFPKEGPSILRIQQVVRGDSAAYFCASSPPPGANTEAFFGQGTRLTVV.

The chain recombines TRBV19 with TRBJ1-5; unclear D gene. V lost 4 bases, J lost 5 bases, and 12 bases lay in between. CDR3 length: 14 amino acids. Germline CDR1 reads LNHDA; CDR2 reads SQIVND (reference sequence). CDR3: CASSNRALDQPQHF. The CDR3 DNA sequence: TGTGCCAGTAGTAATAGGGCCCTTGATCAGCCCCAGCATTTT.

The V gene is TRBV18, the J gene TRBJ2-3; 10 bases match TRBD2. V trimming: 5 bases; J trimming: 4 bases; junction bases outside the gene matches: 6. CDR1 KGHSH and CDR2 LQKENI come from the germline V gene. The CDR3 loop spans 15 amino acids. CDR3 nucleotides: TGTGCCAGCTCAGCTAGCGGGAGCCCCCCAGATACGCAGTATTTT. Protein product: CASSASGSPPDTQYF.

The V call is TRBV7-2, the J call TRBJ2-1, with 8 bases matching TRBD1. This CDR3 spans 15 amino acids. V dropped 5 bases and J dropped 4; count of bases not matched to a gene: 7. The germline V gene has CDR1 SGHTA and CDR2 FQGNSA. CDR3 sequence: CASSRGQAEYNEQFF. CDR3 coding DNA: TGTGCCAGCAGCCGGGGACAGGCCGAATACAATGAGCAGTTCTTC.

J is TRBJ1-5 and V is TRBV7-6; possibly TRBD1 for D (6 bases). The CDR3 has 14 residues. With 5 bases removed from V and 6 bases from J, the gap between germline ends came to 14 bases. Germline V gene lookup returns CDR1 SGHVS and CDR2 FNYEAQ. The CDR3 region has the DNA TGTGCCAGCAGCCCTGACAGGACGGCTCAGCCCCAGCATTTT. Its protein is CASSPDRTAQPQHF.

The V and J genes are TRBV6-1 and TRBJ2-1; 8 bases agree with TRBD2. The CDR3 has 13 residues. In germline, CDR1 is MNHNS, CDR2 SASEGT. Unmatched junction bases numbered 8, after V lost 7 bases and J lost 9 bases. The CDR3 DNA sequence: TGTGCCAGCACCGGGACTAGTCTCGGTGAGCAGTTCTTC. Translated: CASTGTSLGEQFF.

The chain links TRBV7-9 to TRBJ2-2; TRBD1 matches 7 bases. V was clipped by 2 bases and J by 6 bases; unmatched bases: 6. The germline CDR1 and CDR2 sequences are SEHNR and FQNEAQ (reference sequence). This CDR3 has 15 residues. The CDR3 loop is CASSLRQGFSGELFF. DNA for the CDR3: TGTGCCAGCAGCTTACGACAGGGCTTTTCCGGGGAGCTGTTTTTT.

J is TRBJ2-6 and V is TRBV29-1; a possible D gene is TRBD1 (5 bases). This CDR3 is 14 amino acids long. V lost 4 bases to trimming and J lost 4 bases, with 11 bases between them. In germline, CDR1 is SQVTM, CDR2 ANQGSEA. The CDR3 DNA sequence: TGCAGCGTTGTGTGGGGCGACGGGGCCAACGTCCTGACTTTC. Protein product: CSVVWGDGANVLTF. Filled out from reference TRBV29-1 and TRBJ2-6, the complete variable domain reads SAVISQKPSRDICQRGTSLTIQCQVDSQVTMMFWYRQQPGQSLTLIATANQGSEATYESGFVIDKFPISRPNLTFSTLTVSNMSPEDSSIYLCSVVWGDGANVLTFGAGSRLTVL.

This clone was found a few times. This chain links TRBV7-6 with TRBJ2-1; TRBD2 might be the D (5 bases). The CDR3 loop spans 16 amino acids. Trimming cost V 2 bases and J 0 bases, with 11 bases left between them. CDR1 is SGHVS, CDR2 FNYEAQ, per germline. CDR3 coding DNA: TGTGCCAGCAGCTTATTGGGAGAGAGCTCCTACAATGAGCAGTTCTTC. Encoded protein: CASSLLGESSYNEQFF.

The CDR3 sequence: CASRELAASSYEQYF. CDR3 in DNA: TGTGCCAGCAGGGAACTAGCGGCTAGCTCCTACGAGCAGTACTTC. The genes are TRBV2 and TRBJ2-7, with 8 bases aligning to TRBD2. This CDR3 spans 15 amino acids. Per the germline V gene, CDR1 is SNHLY and CDR2 is FYNNEI. The J segment lost 0 bases and the V segment lost 6 bases, leaving 7 bases of the junction unmatched.

The chain recombines TRBV5-6 with TRBJ2-1; 7 bases map to TRBD1. Trimming cost V 2 bases and J 4 bases; bases outside gene matches: 3. The germline V gene encodes CDR1 SGHDT and CDR2 YYEEEE. The CDR3 runs to 14 residues. The CDR3 sequence: CASSLGRGYNEQFF. CDR3 coding DNA: TGTGCCAGCAGCTTAGGCAGGGGGTACAATGAGCAGTTCTTC.

The rearrangement uses TRBV5-1 and TRBJ1-1; perhaps TRBD1 as D (5 bases). V gave up 0 bases and J gave up 9 bases, with 9 bases separating them. Germline CDR1 and CDR2: SGHRS and YFSETQ. There are 12 residues in the CDR3. CDR3 sequence reads: CASSLEPGKAFF. CDR3 DNA: TGCGCCAGCAGCTTGGAGCCAGGGAAAGCTTTCTTT.

This clone was seen only a few times. The V and J genes are TRBV7-9 and TRBJ2-7; D not certain. The CDR3 is 14 residues long. V shed 1 base and J shed 3 bases, with 10 bases lying between them. Germline values: CDR1 SEHNR, CDR2 FQNEAQ (reference sequence). This CDR3 is CASSLGSGIYEQYF. The CDR3 nucleotides are TGTGCCAGCAGCTTAGGTTCAGGAATCTACGAGCAGTACTTC.

This clone turned up a few times. This sequence joins TRBV6-5 and TRBJ1-2; weak D call: TRBD1 (6 bases). Germline V gives CDR1 MNHEY, CDR2 SVGAGI. CDR3 length: 11 residues. V shed 8 bases and J shed 7 bases, with 11 bases lying between them. CDR3 residues: CASQGGGGYTF. As DNA, the CDR3 is TGTGCCAGCCAAGGAGGGGGTGGCTACACCTTC.

The V call is TRBV11-1, the J call TRBJ2-2; the match to TRBD2 covers 8 bases. The V segment lost 2 bases and the J segment 6 bases; nucleotides outside the gene matches: 5. The CDR3 is 15 amino acids. The V gene's germline CDR1 is SGHAT and CDR2 FQDESV (reference sequence). The CDR3 DNA is TGTGCCAGCAGCTTAACGAATAGCGGGGCCGGGGAGCTGTTTTTT. Its protein product is CASSLTNSGAGELFF.

The V call is TRBV6-4, the J call TRBJ2-7; 14 bases agree with TRBD2. V gave up 6 bases and J gave up 3 bases; unmatched junction bases: 4. Germline V gene lookup returns CDR1 MRHNA and CDR2 SNTAGT. CDR3 size: 15 residues. In DNA form, the CDR3 reads TGTGCCAGCAGCGCAGGGACTAGCGGGAGCTACGAGCAGTACTTC. It yields the protein CASSAGTSGSYEQYF.

The V gene is TRBV2, the J gene TRBJ2-7; the D gene could be TRBD1 or TRBD2 (5 bases each). The germline V gene has CDR1 SNHLY and CDR2 FYNNEI. V lost 1 base to trimming and J lost 1 base, with 8 bases between them. The CDR3 has 14 residues. CDR3 nucleotides: TGTGCCAGCAGTGAAGATTGGGGGTCCTACGAGCAGTACTTC. Protein sequence: CASSEDWGSYEQYF.

The chain uses TRBV7-3 and TRBJ2-3; TRBD2 matches 11 bases. The CDR3 totals 16 residues. Germline V gene lookup returns CDR1 SGHTA and CDR2 FQGTGA. J lost 3 bases, V lost 0 bases, and 2 bases had no gene match. The CDR3 bases are TGTGCCAGCAGCTTAACTAGCGGGGGGGTAACAGATACGCAGTATTTT. Translating it yields CASSLTSGGVTDTQYF.

The V and J genes are TRBV5-5 and TRBJ2-2, with 7 bases identical to TRBD1. The CDR3 runs 16 residues. Germline V gene lookup returns CDR1 SGHKS and CDR2 YYEKEE (reference sequence). After removal of 0 bases from V and 5 bases from J, the junction contained 7 bases not matched to a gene. The CDR3 region is CASSLGQGGYTGELFF. The CDR3 DNA is TGTGCCAGCAGCTTGGGACAGGGCGGCTATACCGGGGAGCTGTTTTTT.

This clone has more than one count but fewer than ten. This chain connects TRBV2 to TRBJ2-3; TRBD2 matches at 8 bases. The J segment lost 1 base and the V segment lost 8 bases, leaving 11 bases of the junction unmatched. The CDR3 covers 16 residues. The germline V gene encodes CDR1 SNHLY and CDR2 FYNNEI. CDR3: CASSALSGRGTDTQYF. CDR3 nucleotides: TGTGCCAGCTCGGCCTTGAGCGGGAGAGGCACAGATACGCAGTATTTT.

The V gene is TRBV7-9, the J gene TRBJ2-4; 7 bases line up with TRBD1. Germline V gene data show CDR1 as SEHNR and CDR2 as FQNEAQ (reference sequence). The CDR3 is 17 residues long. Trimming at V came to 5 bases and at J to 7 bases, leaving 17 bases not matched to a gene. The CDR3 nucleotides are TGTGCCAGCAGCACTGAACAGGGGACCCTCTCCGAGAACATTCAGTACTTC. Protein product: CASSTEQGTLSENIQYF. Looking up the rest from reference TRBV7-9 and TRBJ2-4 gives the full variable domain: DTGVSQNPRHKITKRGQNVTFRCDPISEHNRLYWYRQTLGQGPEFLTYFQNEAQLEKSRLLSDRFSAERPKGSFSTLEIQRTEQGDSAMYLCASSTEQGTLSENIQYFGAGTRLSVL.

The chain links TRBV29-1 to TRBJ1-1, with D unresolved. This CDR3 has 11 amino acids. The germline V gene encodes CDR1 SQVTM and CDR2 ANQGSEA. The V and J ends lost 4 bases and 4 bases respectively, with 7 bases between them. CDR3 sequence reads: CSVGEATEAFF. CDR3 nucleotide sequence: TGCAGCGTTGGGGAGGCCACTGAAGCTTTCTTT.

The chain carries TRBV5-8 and TRBJ1-1; no definite D call. This CDR3 contains 11 residues. In germline, CDR1 is SGHTS, CDR2 YDEGEE. Trimming took off 0 bases at V and 7 bases at J, with 4 bases between the two ends. Written as DNA, the CDR3 is TGTGCCAGCAGCTTGGTCGGTGAAGCTTTCTTT. This translates into CASSLVGEAFF.

This clone was seen once. The chain is built from TRBV2 and TRBJ1-1; the D is unclear. In germline, CDR1 is SNHLY, CDR2 FYNNEI. V was pared by 10 bases and J by 1 base, with 16 bases between. The CDR3 consists of 14 residues. The CDR3 region has the DNA TGTGCCACCCCGCGGTCCGGGCAGAACACTGAAGCTTTCTTT. This gives the protein CATPRSGQNTEAFF. Filled out from reference TRBV2 and TRBJ1-1, the complete variable domain reads EPEVTQTPSHQVTQMGQEVILRCVPISNHLYFYWYRQILGQKVEFLVSFYNNEISEKSEIFDDQFSVERPDGSNFTLKIRSTKLEDSAMYFCATPRSGQNTEAFFGQGTRLTVV.

This chain links TRBV27 with TRBJ2-1; D uncertain. The CDR3 runs to 18 residues. CDR1 MNHEY and CDR2 SMNVEV come from the germline V gene (reference sequence). V lost 0 bases and J lost 0, with 15 bases in between. The CDR3 DNA reads as TGTGCCAGCAGTTTATCGTCCCCATCGACCTACTCCTACAATGAGCAGTTCTTC. It specifies CASSLSSPSTYSYNEQFF.

The gene calls are TRBV4-3 and TRBJ2-5; tentative D call: TRBD2 (5 bases). V shed 5 bases and J shed 5 bases, with 15 bases lying between them. Germline CDR1 is LGHNA and CDR2 is YSLEER. This CDR3 contains 14 residues. The CDR3 is CASSKRVGGETQYF. The CDR3 nucleotides are TGCGCCAGCAGCAAAAGGGTGGGCGGGGAGACCCAGTACTTC.

The V gene is TRBV7-2, the J gene TRBJ1-6; no clear D. V lost 2 bases to trimming and J lost 0 bases, with 5 bases between them. The CDR3 extends over 15 amino acids. Per the germline V gene, CDR1 is SGHTA and CDR2 is FQGNSA. CDR3 in DNA: TGTGCCAGCAGCTTACACAGCTCCTATAATTCACCCCTCCACTTT. It codes for CASSLHSSYNSPLHF. The variable domain in full, completed from reference TRBV7-2 and TRBJ1-6, reads GAGVSQSPSNKVTEKGKDVELRCDPISGHTALYWYRQSLGQGLEFLIYFQGNSAPDKSGLPSDRFSAERTGGSVSTLTIQRTQQEDSAVYLCASSLHSSYNSPLHFGNGTRLTVT.

This chain links TRBV6-6 with TRBJ2-1, with TRBD2 matching over 7 bases. This CDR3 spans 13 amino acids. The trim removed 7 bases at V and 6 bases at J, leaving 6 bases unmatched. Germline V gene lookup returns CDR1 MNHNY and CDR2 SVGAGI (reference sequence). CDR3 nucleotides: TGTGCCAGCACCCCGGGCGGGGGCAATGAGCAGTTCTTC. Translation gives CASTPGGGNEQFF.

The chain couples TRBV30 to TRBJ2-1; TRBD2 is a possible D gene (7 bases). V lost 5 bases to trimming and J lost 4 bases, with 18 bases between them. The length of the CDR3 is 15 residues. Germline loops: CDR1 GTSNPN, CDR2 SVGIG (reference sequence). CDR3 nucleotide sequence: TGTGCCTGGGAAGGGGGGGATCTTTTATACAATGAGCAGTTCTTC. This gives the protein CAWEGGDLLYNEQFF.